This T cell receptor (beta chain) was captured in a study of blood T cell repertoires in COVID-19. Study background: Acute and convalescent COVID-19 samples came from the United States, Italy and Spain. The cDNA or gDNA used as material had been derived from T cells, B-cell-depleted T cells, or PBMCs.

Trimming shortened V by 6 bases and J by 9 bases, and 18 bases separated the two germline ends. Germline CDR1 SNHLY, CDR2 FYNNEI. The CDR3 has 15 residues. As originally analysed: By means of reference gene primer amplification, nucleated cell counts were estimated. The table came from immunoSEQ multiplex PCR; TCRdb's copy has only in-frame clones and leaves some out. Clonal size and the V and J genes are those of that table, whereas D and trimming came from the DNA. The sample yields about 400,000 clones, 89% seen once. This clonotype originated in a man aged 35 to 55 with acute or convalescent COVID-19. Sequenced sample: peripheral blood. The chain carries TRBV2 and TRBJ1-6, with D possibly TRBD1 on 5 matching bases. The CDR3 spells CASSNSGFLGSPLHF. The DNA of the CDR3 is TGTGCCAGCAGCAACTCAGGGTTTTTGGGTTCACCCCTCCACTTT.